Below are 19 T cell receptor beta chains sequenced from a single sample in a study of OX40 agonist ivuxolimab in advanced cancers. The protocol was immunoSEQ multiplex PCR, while the TCRdb copy is restricted to in-frame clones and leaves out a portion. The sample carries 45,000 to 55,000 clones, 85% recorded once. Specimen: CD4+ or CD8+ T cells sorted from blood, collected in a trial of the OX40 agonist ivuxolimab. The receptors derive from an adult with an advanced solid tumor such as melanoma, head and neck, liver or kidney cancer.

The chain has TRBV2 and TRBJ2-5; TRBD2 matches at 8 bases. The ends lost 4 bases at V and 5 bases at J; junction bases unmatched: 15. The CDR3 has 17 residues. Per germline, CDR1 SNHLY and CDR2 FYNNEI. CDR3 sequence: CASSGGLAGTRGETQYF. The CDR3 bases are TGTGCCAGCAGTGGGGGGTTAGCGGGAACACGAGGGGAGACCCAGTACTTC. The full variable domain, its missing parts supplied by reference TRBV2 and TRBJ2-5, is EPEVTQTPSHQVTQMGQEVILRCVPISNHLYFYWYRQILGQKVEFLVSFYNNEISEKSEIFDDQFSVERPDGSNFTLKIRSTKLEDSAMYFCASSGGLAGTRGETQYFGPGTRLLVL.

This clone was observed a few times. V usage is TRBV7-9 and J usage is TRBJ1-3; D remains unclear. Per germline, CDR1 SEHNR and CDR2 FQNEAQ (reference sequence). The CDR3 has 14 residues. Between the trimmed V and J ends, which lost 5 bases and 4 bases, there was a span of 12 bases. The CDR3 sequence is CASSRMGSGNTIYF. The CDR3 DNA sequence: TGTGCCAGCAGCCGGATGGGGTCCGGAAACACCATATATTTT.

The rearrangement joins TRBV27 to TRBJ2-6; D not resolved. Trimming removed 2 bases at V and 0 bases at J, with 5 bases between. This CDR3 is 15 amino acids long. Per the germline V gene, CDR1 is MNHEY and CDR2 is SMNVEV (reference sequence). In DNA form, the CDR3 reads TGTGCCAGCAGTTTACTCAGCTCTGGGGCCAACGTCCTGACTTTC. It translates to CASSLLSSGANVLTF.

V gene TRBV11-2 combines with J gene TRBJ2-1; a weak D match, TRBD1 (5 bases). The CDR3 spans 13 residues. CDR1 is SGHAT, CDR2 FQNNGV, per germline. Trimming left V 5 bases short and J 4 bases short, with 9 bases between. The CDR3 coding sequence is TGTGCCAGCAGCCCCAGACAGTACAATGAGCAGTTCTTC. This translates into CASSPRQYNEQFF.

This clone was observed a handful of times. Other DNA sequences in the same sample also yield this CDR3. The V gene is TRBV7-9, the J gene TRBJ2-3, with D tentatively TRBD1 (5 bases). With 4 bases removed from V and 4 bases from J, the gap between germline ends came to 6 bases. CDR3 length: 12 residues. Germline values: CDR1 SEHNR, CDR2 FQNEAQ (reference sequence). For the CDR3, the DNA is TGTGCCAGCAGCTCGACAGCAGATACGCAGTATTTT. Protein product: CASSSTADTQYF.

The genes are TRBV5-1 and TRBJ2-2, with 8 bases fitting TRBD1. Germline V gives CDR1 SGHRS, CDR2 YFSETQ. Germline trimming cut 4 bases from V and 6 bases from J; bases unmatched to any gene: 5. The length of the CDR3 is 14 residues. Written as DNA, the CDR3 is TGCGCCAGCAGCCTGCAACAGGGGGCCGGGGAGCTGTTTTTT. As protein: CASSLQQGAGELFF. The full variable domain, completed using reference TRBV5-1 and TRBJ2-2, is KAGVTQTPRYLIKTRGQQVTLSCSPISGHRSVSWYQQTPGQGLQFLFEYFSETQRNKGNFPGRFSGRQFSNSRSEMNVSTLELGDSALYLCASSLQQGAGELFFGEGSRLTVL.

This chain links TRBV6-1 with TRBJ1-1; D remains unclear. V lost 3 bases and J lost 3, with 11 bases in between. The CDR3 consists of 14 residues. The germline V gene has CDR1 MNHNS and CDR2 SASEGT. The CDR3 loop reads CASSEGMLDTEAFF. DNA of the CDR3: TGTGCCAGCAGTGAGGGGATGCTGGACACTGAAGCTTTCTTT.

The genes are TRBV5-4 and TRBJ2-1; 7 nucleotides line up with TRBD2. CDR3 size: 14 residues. Germline CDR1 reads SGHNT; CDR2 reads YYREEE (reference sequence). J was trimmed by 4 bases and V by 3 bases; bases with no gene match: 4. CDR3 protein: CASSSSGEYNEQFF. The CDR3 DNA reads TGTGCCAGCAGCTCCAGCGGGGAATACAATGAGCAGTTCTTC.

This clone appeared once. V and J are TRBV9 and TRBJ2-1; 8 nucleotides match TRBD2. J gave up 8 bases and V 7 bases, and 17 bases lay outside the gene matches. The V gene's germline CDR1 is SGDLS and CDR2 YYNGEE. CDR3 length: 16 residues. CDR3 amino acids: CASGGPREAFIDEQFF. The CDR3 DNA reads as TGTGCCAGCGGGGGTCCGCGGGAGGCCTTTATCGATGAGCAGTTCTTC.

This chain uses TRBV9 with TRBJ2-3; D is uncertain. CDR1 SGDLS and CDR2 YYNGEE come from the germline V gene. V was shortened by 0 bases and J by 6 bases, with 8 bases between the two germline ends. The CDR3 runs 13 residues. Written as DNA, the CDR3 is TGTGCCAGCAGCGTAGCTTTATCGGATACGCAGTATTTT. This sequence encodes CASSVALSDTQYF.

The table lists this clone with a count of one. The gene calls are TRBV6-1 and TRBJ1-2, with TRBD1 as a possible D gene (6 bases). The CDR3 has 12 amino acids. CDR1 and CDR2 from the germline V gene are MNHNS and SASEGT. Trimming shortened V by 5 bases and J by 8 bases, and 12 bases separated the two germline ends. In DNA form, the CDR3 reads TGTGCCAGCAGTAACAGGGAGGAAGGCTACACCTTC. It specifies CASSNREEGYTF.

The chain has TRBV9 and TRBJ2-1; 14 bases are shared with TRBD2. CDR3 length: 16 amino acids. V lost 4 bases, J lost 10 bases, and 10 bases stayed unmatched. Per the germline V gene, CDR1 is SGDLS and CDR2 is YYNGEE. The CDR3 DNA sequence: TGTGCCAGCAGCTCCCATGGGACTAGCGGGAGAGGGGAGCAGTTCTTC. Amino acids: CASSSHGTSGRGEQFF.

V is TRBV11-2 and J is TRBJ2-7; 9 bases are shared with TRBD1. From germline, CDR1 is SGHAT and CDR2 FQNNGV. CDR3 length: 15 residues. The J segment lost 4 bases and the V segment lost 1 base, leaving 5 bases of the junction unmatched. The CDR3 loop reads CASSLGRDRVYEQYF. The CDR3 coding sequence is TGTGCCAGCAGCTTAGGTCGGGACAGGGTTTACGAGCAGTACTTC.

The chain has TRBV28 and TRBJ1-4; TRBD1 matches 7 bases. CDR1 and CDR2 from the germline V gene are MDHEN and SYDVKM. V lost 2 bases to trimming and J lost 4 bases; unmatched junction nucleotides: 4. This CDR3 contains 15 residues. CDR3 DNA: TGTGCCAGCAGTTTAGAGGGGGCGAATAATGAAAAACTGTTTTTT. As protein: CASSLEGANNEKLFF.

V and J are TRBV6-4 and TRBJ2-2, with 10 bases matching TRBD2. The length of the CDR3 is 16 residues. Germline CDR1 MRHNA, CDR2 SNTAGT. V lost 6 bases and J lost 1; bases outside the gene matches: 5. The CDR3 sequence: CASSPRTSGNTGELFF. The CDR3 DNA is TGTGCCAGCAGCCCACGGACTAGCGGGAACACCGGGGAGCTGTTTTTT.

This chain uses TRBV30 with TRBJ1-2, with 8 bases identical to TRBD1. Germline lookup yields CDR1 GTSNPN and CDR2 SVGIG (reference sequence). This CDR3 is built from 14 residues. V lost 3 bases to trimming and J lost 7 bases; unmatched junction nucleotides: 10. The CDR3 loop is CAWRDWTGRSGYTF. The CDR3 DNA reads as TGTGCCTGGAGGGATTGGACAGGGAGGTCTGGCTACACCTTC. The whole variable domain, filled in from reference TRBV30 and TRBJ1-2, reads SQTIHQWPATLVQPVGSPLSLECTVEGTSNPNLYWYRQAAGRGLQLLFYSVGIGQISSEVPQNLSASRPQDRQFILSSKKLLLSDSGFYLCAWRDWTGRSGYTFGSGTRLTVV.

The chain recombines TRBV5-1 with TRBJ1-2; D is perhaps TRBD1 (5 bases). The CDR3 consists of 15 residues. Trimming removed 5 bases at V and 0 bases at J, with 14 bases between. Germline CDR1 is SGHRS and CDR2 is YFSETQ. The CDR3 region is CASRPAGLANYGYTF. CDR3 DNA sequence: TGCGCCAGCAGGCCTGCGGGACTAGCTAACTATGGCTACACCTTC.

This chain joins TRBV7-2 and TRBJ2-1; TRBD2 aligns across 9 bases. V was pared by 5 bases and J by 9 bases, with 11 bases of the junction left unmatched. Germline CDR1 SGHTA, CDR2 FQGNSA. This CDR3 is 15 amino acids long. The CDR3 sequence: CASSPAGGTSGEQFF. Here the CDR3 DNA reads TGTGCCAGCAGCCCCGCGGGAGGGACTAGTGGTGAGCAGTTCTTC.

The gene calls are TRBV19 and TRBJ1-5; no definite D call. This CDR3 is 15 amino acids long. V lost 3 bases, J lost 0 bases, and 9 bases lay in between. From germline, CDR1 is LNHDA and CDR2 SQIVND (reference sequence). CDR3 amino acids: CASSIYRYSNQPQHF. The CDR3 DNA reads TGTGCCAGTAGTATCTACAGATATAGCAATCAGCCCCAGCATTTT. Variable domain in full (rest from reference TRBV19 and TRBJ1-5): DGGITQSPKYLFRKEGQNVTLSCEQNLNHDAMYWYRQDPGQGLRLIYYSQIVNDFQKGDIAEGYSVSREKKESFPLTVTSAQKNPTAFYLCASSIYRYSNQPQHFGDGTRLSIL.